This T cell receptor (beta chain) was retrieved from a study of OX40 agonist ivuxolimab in advanced cancers. Study in general: Dose-escalation patients were diagnosed with hepatocellular carcinoma, melanoma, renal cell cancer or head and neck cancer. One hepatocellular carcinoma and a couple of cutaneous melanoma patients partially responded.

The germline CDR1 and CDR2 sequences are SNHLY and FYNNEI. Trimming removed 6 bases from V and 0 bases from J; junction bases left unmatched: 7. The CDR3 extends over 15 amino acids. Using immunoSEQ multiplex PCR, the repertoire was profiled, and TCRdb retains in-frame clones only, with some absent. This table holds roughly 73,000 clones, 88% found once. Regarding the study as a whole: The study observed clonal expansion of CD4+ and CD8+ blood T cells by week 6 at 0.1 to 3.0 mg/kg.

About this clone: The antigen remains undetermined.

Autoimmune disease history or systemic immunosuppression meant exclusion. Here the sequenced sample was CD4+ or CD8+ T cells sorted from blood, taken in a trial of the OX40 agonist ivuxolimab. The chain employs TRBV2 and TRBJ1-1; 7 nucleotides align to TRBD1. This TCR derives from an adult with an advanced solid tumor such as melanoma, head and neck, liver or kidney cancer. The CDR3 DNA sequence: TGTGCCAGCAGGGTAGGACAGGAGATGAACACTGAAGCTTTCTTT. As protein: CASRVGQEMNTEAFF.